This record covers a single TCR beta chain. No antigen is known for it. This CDR3 comprises 13 residues. Trimming removed 7 bases at V and 0 bases at J, with 6 bases between. Germline V gene data show CDR1 as MGHDK and CDR2 as SYGVNS. Individual cDNA molecules received unique molecular identifiers. TCRdb re-analysed the 5' RACE reads in MiXCR, keeping a single row per CDR3 protein. The sample lists approximately 110,000 distinct CDR3 sequences; about 16% were seen once. These data come from a study of early T cells in non-severe SARS-CoV-2 infection. Study context: Chains were not paired, and sequencing was done on bulk RNA from unsorted whole blood.

Findings and limits, study-wide: Matching with VDJdb favored anti-spike CD8 responses (missing private and CD4 specificities).

The chain employs TRBV25-1 and TRBJ1-4, with unresolved D. The TCR sequence derives from an adult who was a healthcare worker with PCR-confirmed SARS-CoV-2 infection or an uninfected control (not recorded which). Sequences were obtained from whole blood. The CDR3 nucleotides read TGTGCCAGCAAAGATGCAACTAATGAAAAACTGTTTTTT. As protein: CASKDATNEKLFF.